These T cell receptor beta chains were read from a single sample in a study of T cell responses to AZD1222 COVID-19 vaccine. TCRdb's copy holds only in-frame clones and misses some; the assay was immunoSEQ multiplex PCR. The sample lists tens of thousands of clones, under 95% occurring once. The starting material was peripheral blood, obtained 28 days after the second AZD1222 dose. These receptors came from an adult who received the AZD1222 COVID-19 vaccine. Each CDR3 is given with its conserved first and last residue. A D gene is named only where the DNA matches it firmly. Clone size appears in some rows only: once, few, many, or a class for an expanded clone.

j_call d_call clone_size v_call cdr3_aa cdr3_nt
TRBJ2-2 TRBD2 . TRBV7-2 CASSSRSGLAGVGELFF TGTGCCAGCAGCTCTAGAAGTGGACTAGCGGGAGTTGGGGAGCTGTTTTTT
TRBJ2-1 . . TRBV7-2 CASSLGAGAHNEQFF TGTGCCAGCAGCTTAGGGGCGGGGGCCCACAATGAGCAGTTCTTC
TRBJ1-1 TRBD1 . TRBV5-1 CASSWKGQGDTEAFF TGCGCCAGCAGCTGGAAAGGACAGGGGGACACTGAAGCTTTCTTT
TRBJ1-1 TRBD1 few TRBV6-1 CASSEVGQGNTEAFF TGTGCCAGCAGTGAAGTGGGACAGGGGAACACTGAAGCTTTCTTT
TRBJ1-6 . medium-sized TRBV6-4 CASSDSGNSPLHF TGTGCCAGCAGTGACTCGGGGAATTCACCCCTCCACTTT
TRBJ1-5 TRBD1 . TRBV27 CASSYGTGEGQPQHF TGTGCCAGCAGTTATGGGACAGGGGAAGGGCAGCCCCAGCATTTT
TRBJ2-5 . . TRBV5-4 CASSSGSGTQYF TGTGCCAGCAGCTCGGGGTCTGGGACCCAGTACTTC
TRBJ1-1 TRBD1 once TRBV2 CASRGDSMNTEAFF TGTGCCAGCAGGGGGGACAGCATGAACACTGAAGCTTTCTTT
TRBJ1-5 . . TRBV4-3 CASSQEEQGHQPQHF TGCGCCAGCAGCCAAGAGGAACAGGGCCATCAGCCCCAGCATTTT
TRBJ2-2 . once TRBV3-1/TRBV3-2 CASSHRYRELFF TGTGCCAGCAGCCACAGATACCGGGAGCTGTTTTTT
TRBJ2-7 . . TRBV7-2 CASSLYVGAYEQYF TGTGCCAGCAGCTTATACGTGGGGGCCTACGAGCAGTACTTC
TRBJ2-1 TRBD1 few TRBV14 CASSHLPGQGDNEQFF TGTGCCAGCAGCCATTTGCCGGGACAGGGTGATAATGAGCAGTTCTTC
TRBJ2-7 TRBD2 . TRBV5-4 CASSPRLAGMEKQYF TGTGCCAGCAGCCCCCGACTAGCGGGAATGGAGAAGCAGTACTTC
TRBJ2-1 . . TRBV7-3 CASSFFSGEQFF TGTGCCAGCAGCTTTTTTAGCGGTGAGCAGTTCTTC
TRBJ2-5 TRBD2 . TRBV11-2 CASRVGGPETQYF TGTGCCAGCAGGGTGGGAGGGCCGGAGACCCAGTACTTC
TRBJ1-1 . . TRBV7-9 CASSLEGLLEAFF TGTGCCAGCAGCTTAGAAGGGCTTCTTGAAGCTTTCTTT
TRBJ1-2 . . TRBV6-5 CASIQRGSTSGYTF TGTGCCAGCATCCAAAGGGGTTCGACGTCTGGCTACACCTTC